These 28 T cell receptor beta chains share one sample of origin, sequenced in a study of human T cells and chemical hapten exposure. The study extracted total RNA from unfractionated whole blood. TCRdb reprocessed the 5' RACE reads with MiXCR, giving one entry per CDR3 protein. The sample shows about 110,000 distinct CDR3 sequences, 19% of them seen only once. Receptors were obtained from a human donor in good health.

The V call is TRBV5-1, the J call TRBJ2-5; 9 positions match TRBD1. Germline V gives CDR1 SGHRS, CDR2 YFSETQ. V lost 0 bases to trimming and J lost 0 bases; unmatched junction nucleotides: 3. CDR3 length: 16 amino acids. CDR3 protein: CASSLGDRVYQETQYF. CDR3 bases: TGCGCCAGCAGCTTGGGGGACAGGGTCTACCAAGAGACCCAGTACTTC.

This clonotype was seen only a few times. The chain links TRBV28 to TRBJ2-7; tentatively, D is TRBD1 (6 bases). V lost 3 bases, J lost 3 bases, and 12 bases lay in between. Per germline, CDR1 MDHEN and CDR2 SYDVKM. The CDR3 sequence is 14 residues long. The CDR3 DNA sequence: TGTGCCAGCAGTTTTGGTGGGGACAACTACGAGCAGTACTTC. Protein: CASSFGGDNYEQYF.

The chain links TRBV2 to TRBJ2-6; TRBD2 agrees at 14 bases. The CDR3 consists of 17 residues. In germline, CDR1 is SNHLY, CDR2 FYNNEI. V was clipped by 6 bases and J by 0 bases; unmatched bases: 1. This CDR3 is CASRGLAGVSGANVLTF. As DNA, the CDR3 is TGTGCCAGCAGGGGACTAGCGGGAGTCTCTGGGGCCAACGTCCTGACTTTC.

This rearrangement joins TRBV28 to TRBJ2-1, with 7 bases that match TRBD2. This CDR3 comprises 16 residues. Germline trimming cut 3 bases from V and 0 bases from J; bases unmatched to any gene: 5. Germline V gene lookup returns CDR1 MDHEN and CDR2 SYDVKM. Here the CDR3 reads CASSFHGGSSYNEQFF. Here the CDR3 DNA reads TGTGCCAGCAGTTTCCACGGGGGGAGCTCCTACAATGAGCAGTTCTTC.

The table lists this clonotype with a few counts. The V and J genes are TRBV28 and TRBJ2-1; no firm D call. The CDR3 is 14 amino acids. The germline gives CDR1 MDHEN, CDR2 SYDVKM. Between the trimmed V and J ends, which lost 5 bases and 7 bases, there was a span of 15 bases. The CDR3 region is CASSPLVRLNEQFF. In DNA form, the CDR3 reads TGTGCCAGCAGTCCTCTAGTCCGCTTAAATGAGCAGTTCTTC.

This chain uses TRBV18 with TRBJ2-5, with TRBD1 matching 8 bases. The germline gives CDR1 KGHSH, CDR2 LQKENI. CDR3 length: 14 residues. V shed 8 bases and J 3 bases; nucleotides not matched to a gene: 8. The DNA of the CDR3 is TGTGCCAGCACCAAACAGACAGGGGAAGAGACCCAGTACTTC. It codes for CASTKQTGEETQYF.

This clonotype appeared a few times. This rearrangement joins TRBV3-1 to TRBJ1-5; D may be TRBD1 (5 bases). The CDR3 runs to 15 residues. CDR1 and CDR2 from the germline V gene are LGHDT and YNNKEL (reference sequence). Between the trimmed V and J ends, which lost 5 bases and 0 bases, there was a span of 11 bases. The CDR3, as DNA: TGTGCCAGCAGCTACGGACAATATAGCAATCAGCCCCAGCATTTT. It translates to CASSYGQYSNQPQHF.

This clonotype was recorded a few times. The gene calls are TRBV27 and TRBJ2-7, with D hard to call. Germline lookup yields CDR1 MNHEY and CDR2 SMNVEV (reference sequence). The CDR3 is made up of 15 amino acids. V was cut by 3 bases and J by 0 bases, with 12 bases left in between. For the CDR3, the DNA is TGTGCCAGCAGTTTTATTCCCCTCAGCTCCTACGAGCAGTACTTC. Translation: CASSFIPLSSYEQYF.

V and J are TRBV6-6 and TRBJ1-2; 7 positions agree with TRBD1. V shed 2 bases, J shed 6 bases, and the junction held 9 bases outside the gene matches. The germline CDR1 and CDR2 sequences are MNHNY and SVGAGI (reference sequence). The length of the CDR3 is 15 residues. CDR3 bases: TGTGCCAGCAGTTACCTCACAGGGGAGGACAATGGCTACACCTTC. This codes for CASSYLTGEDNGYTF.

This chain links TRBV28 with TRBJ2-7, with 7 bases lining up with TRBD1. CDR1 and CDR2 from the germline V gene are MDHEN and SYDVKM. The CDR3 contains 15 residues. J lost 0 bases, V lost 2 bases, and 4 bases had no gene match. The CDR3 DNA is TGTGCCAGCAGTTTAAAAACAGGGGACTCCTACGAGCAGTACTTC. Encoded protein: CASSLKTGDSYEQYF.

This clonotype showed up just a few times. The V and J genes are TRBV6-6 and TRBJ1-1; TRBD1 matches 9 bases. Germline values: CDR1 MNHNY, CDR2 SVGAGI (reference sequence). The CDR3 spans 14 residues. The V segment lost 6 bases and the J segment 6 bases; nucleotides outside the gene matches: 8. The CDR3: CASRPTGGEAEAFF. CDR3 in DNA: TGTGCCAGCAGACCTACAGGGGGCGAGGCTGAAGCTTTCTTT.

CDR3 DNA sequence: TGTGCCAGCAGCTTGGAAGACAGAATCCCTCCCCCCCAGCAGTACTTC. Encoded protein: CASSLEDRIPPPQQYF. The chain has TRBV5-4 and TRBJ2-7, with TRBD1 as a possible D gene (5 bases). Germline CDR1 SGHNT, CDR2 YYREEE (reference sequence). The CDR3 length is 16 residues. V was cut by 0 bases and J by 8 bases, with 21 bases left in between. The variable domain in full, completed from reference TRBV5-4 and TRBJ2-7, reads ETGVTQSPTHLIKTRGQQVTLRCSSQSGHNTVSWYQQALGQGPQFIFQYYREEENGRGNFPPRFSGLQFPNYSSELNVNALELDDSALYLCASSLEDRIPPPQQYFGPGTRLTVT.

This clonotype was seen only a few times. V gene TRBV24-1 combines with J gene TRBJ2-5, with 10 nucleotides matching TRBD2. This CDR3 has 15 amino acids. Germline CDR1 is KGHDR and CDR2 is SFDVKD. V gave up 6 bases and J gave up 4 bases; unmatched junction bases: 7. DNA of the CDR3: TGTGCCACCAGTCTAGCGGGAGTTGATAGAGAGACCCAGTACTTC. It is translated as CATSLAGVDRETQYF.

In its sample, this clonotype was seen a few times. This chain connects TRBV7-9 to TRBJ1-6, with TRBD1 matching over 7 bases. V lost 5 bases to trimming and J lost 8 bases; unmatched junction nucleotides: 12. The germline V gene encodes CDR1 SEHNR and CDR2 FQNEAQ (reference sequence). The CDR3 contains 16 residues. The chain's CDR3 is CASSARTGRTDSPLHF. The CDR3 DNA reads TGTGCCAGCAGCGCGAGGACAGGAAGGACCGATTCACCCCTCCACTTT.

The chain employs TRBV6-5 and TRBJ2-3; D may be TRBD1 (6 bases). CDR1 MNHEY and CDR2 SVGAGI come from the germline V gene. V was pared by 4 bases and J by 2 bases, with 10 bases between. The CDR3 has 14 residues. This CDR3 reads CASSSGAATDTQYF. For the CDR3, the DNA is TGTGCCAGCAGTTCAGGGGCCGCCACAGATACGCAGTATTTT.

This chain joins TRBV7-6 and TRBJ2-1; 10 nucleotides align to TRBD1. In germline, CDR1 is SGHVS, CDR2 FNYEAQ. CDR3 length equals 16 residues. Losses at the gene ends were 0 bases for V and 9 bases for J; bases not matched to a gene: 8. The CDR3 loop reads CASSLASGQGTFEQFF. CDR3 nucleotides: TGTGCCAGCAGCTTAGCGTCGGGACAGGGGACCTTTGAGCAGTTCTTC.

This clonotype was counted between two and nine times. The CDR3 coding sequence is TGTGCCAGCAGCTTAGTAGCGGGAGGGGGAGATACGCAGTATTTT. Its protein is CASSLVAGGGDTQYF. The V gene is TRBV7-2, the J gene TRBJ2-3, with 11 bases that match TRBD2. The CDR3 totals 15 residues. With V trimmed by 1 base and J by 5 bases, 2 bases remained unmatched. The germline gives CDR1 SGHTA, CDR2 FQGNSA.

The J gene is TRBJ2-7, the V gene TRBV7-9; 9 bases map to TRBD1. CDR1 and CDR2 (germline): SEHNR, FQNEAQ (reference sequence). V was clipped by 6 bases and J by 3 bases; unmatched bases: 6. The CDR3 length is 14 residues. The CDR3 coding sequence is TGTGCCAGCAGGTCGGACAGGGGAGTCTACGAGCAGTACTTC. This codes for CASRSDRGVYEQYF.

The sample holds many counts of this clonotype. The rearrangement links TRBV20-1 to TRBJ2-3; TRBD2 matches at 7 bases. The CDR3 is made up of 14 amino acids. The trim removed 5 bases at V and 0 bases at J, leaving 5 bases unmatched. Per germline, CDR1 DFQATT and CDR2 SNEGSKA (reference sequence). This CDR3 reads CSASLADSTDTQYF. CDR3 sequence (DNA): TGCAGTGCTTCCCTAGCGGATAGCACAGATACGCAGTATTTT.

This clonotype has just a few counts. For the CDR3, the DNA is TGTGCCAGCAGGAGGACAGGGTCGGTTGTTGGAAAACTGTTTTTT. Translating gives CASRRTGSVVGKLFF. The chain links TRBV2 to TRBJ1-4; 8 nucleotides align to TRBD1. Germline CDR1 is SNHLY and CDR2 is FYNNEI. J gave up 10 bases and V 6 bases, and 13 bases lay outside the gene matches. The CDR3 runs to 15 residues. The entire variable domain, with the rest obtained from reference TRBV2 and TRBJ1-4, is as follows: EPEVTQTPSHQVTQMGQEVILRCVPISNHLYFYWYRQILGQKVEFLVSFYNNEISEKSEIFDDQFSVERPDGSNFTLKIRSTKLEDSAMYFCASRRTGSVVGKLFFGSGTQLSVL.

The V gene is TRBV13, the J gene TRBJ1-3; D is possibly TRBD1 (6 bases). The CDR3 spans 15 residues. Deletions cut 5 bases from V and 1 base from J, with 12 bases between. Germline-derived CDR1 and CDR2 are PRHDT and FYEKMQ (reference sequence). The CDR3 spells CASSAQTGSGNTIYF. In nucleotides, the CDR3 is TGTGCCAGCAGCGCCCAGACAGGATCTGGAAACACCATATATTTT.

The chain joins TRBV20-1 to TRBJ2-3; 9 nucleotides agree with TRBD2. Germline V gene data show CDR1 as DFQATT and CDR2 as SNEGSKA (reference sequence). Losses at the gene ends were 7 bases for V and 3 bases for J; bases not matched to a gene: 11. The CDR3 sequence is 15 residues long. The CDR3 nucleotides read TGCAGTGTTCTCAACGCGGCGGGAGGGACAGATACGCAGTATTTT. It is translated as CSVLNAAGGTDTQYF.

The genes are TRBV4-1 and TRBJ1-2, with 7 bases lining up with TRBD1. CDR1 is MGHRA, CDR2 YSYEKL, per germline. The length of the CDR3 is 15 residues. The V and J ends lost 1 base and 4 bases, in that order; junction bases with no gene match: 6. The CDR3 protein is CASSQALGQFYGYTF. DNA for the CDR3: TGCGCCAGCAGCCAAGCATTGGGACAGTTCTATGGCTACACCTTC.

The chain links TRBV11-3 to TRBJ2-1, with 8 positions matching TRBD2. Trimming at V came to 1 base and at J to 9 bases, leaving 14 bases not matched to a gene. Per germline, CDR1 SGHNT and CDR2 YENEEA. The CDR3 is 17 amino acids. CDR3: CASSLVGGLGGFTEQFF. The CDR3 nucleotides read TGTGCCAGCAGCTTAGTTGGGGGACTAGGGGGATTCACTGAGCAGTTCTTC.

The chain is built from TRBV27 and TRBJ2-3, with 9 nucleotides matching TRBD1. J was trimmed by 5 bases and V by 2 bases; bases with no gene match: 5. CDR3 length equals 15 residues. Germline V gene data show CDR1 as MNHEY and CDR2 as SMNVEV (reference sequence). CDR3 sequence reads: CASSLHRDREDTQYF. The CDR3 nucleotides read TGTGCCAGCAGTTTACACCGGGACAGGGAAGATACGCAGTATTTT.

Remarks on this clonotype: At one boundary the junction diverges from the germline segment, which might be a read error. The V gene is TRBV9, the J gene TRBJ1-2; D is uncertain. The CDR3 has 14 amino acids. Germline CDR1 SGDLS, CDR2 YYNGEE. This CDR3 reads CASSVDQKNYGYTF. In DNA, the CDR3 is TGTGCCAGCAGCGTAGATCAGAAAAACTATGGCTACACTTTC.

This chain uses TRBV12-3 or TRBV12-4 with TRBJ1-1; D is uncertain. Trimming removed 10 bases at V and 4 bases at J, with 13 bases between. The CDR3 totals 12 residues. The CDR3 sequence: CAIEALGTEAFF. CDR3 bases: TGTGCCATAGAGGCACTGGGCACTGAAGCTTTCTTT.

The V call is TRBV20-1, the J call TRBJ2-5; 14 bases are a match to TRBD2. This CDR3 has 18 amino acids. Germline loops: CDR1 DFQATT, CDR2 SNEGSKA (reference sequence). The V and J ends lost 4 bases and 3 bases, in that order; junction bases with no gene match: 13. The DNA for the CDR3 is TGCAGTGCTACGTCCGGGACTAGCGGGAGTATTTGGGAAGAGACCCAGTACTTC. Residues: CSATSGTSGSIWEETQYF.